This T cell receptor (beta chain) was identified in a study of beta chain features in type 1 diabetes. The germline gives CDR1 SGDLS, CDR2 YYNGEE. CDR3 length: 15 amino acids. The V end was cut by 2 bases, the J end by 2 bases, with 13 bases between. Expressed TCRB transcripts got sequenced, as all isolated RNA was reverse transcribed. Profiled with immunoSEQ multiplex PCR; TCRdb holds only in-frame clones, not every one. This table has over 500,000 clones, roughly 16% appearing once. In its sample, this clone was seen a few times. This sequence joins TRBV9 and TRBJ1-2; the D gene is possibly TRBD1 (6 bases). This TCR was recovered from a man between 18 and 29 years old in good health. The specimen sequenced was naive CD4+ T cells from blood. This chain's CDR3 is CASSVNSGVNYGYTF. For the CDR3, the DNA is TGTGCCAGCAGCGTGAATTCAGGGGTGAACTATGGCTACACCTTC. Filled out from reference TRBV9 and TRBJ1-2, the complete variable domain reads DSGVTQTPKHLITATGQRVTLRCSPRSGDLSVYWYQQSLDQGLQFLIQYYNGEERAKGNILERFSAQQFPDLHSELNLSSLELGDSALYFCASSVNSGVNYGYTFGSGTRLTVV.